Following are 17 T cell receptor beta chains from one sample sequenced in a study of OX40 agonist ivuxolimab in advanced cancers. The library was produced with the immunoSEQ multiplex PCR assay. The source is immuneACCESS, and TCRdb retained only in-frame sequences with V and J called. Part of the clones is not carried over; for the studies checked, unresolved V genes explain less than half of this, and the remainder is unexplained. This sample comprises 90,000 to 150,000 clones, 80% to 90% of them detected only once. Of the sample, around 0.55% is held by the ten largest clones. Sequencing used CD4+ or CD8+ T cells sorted from blood, obtained in a trial of the OX40 agonist ivuxolimab. The receptors here all came from an adult with an advanced solid tumor such as melanoma, head and neck, liver or kidney cancer.

This clone has just a few counts. The chain employs TRBV10-3 and TRBJ1-3; D gene uncertain. The CDR3 runs 14 residues. CDR1 is ENHRY and CDR2 is SYGVKD in the germline V gene. Trimming took off 6 bases at V and 0 bases at J, with 9 bases between the two ends. CDR3 in DNA: TGTGCCATCAGAGAACGGAGCTCTGGAAACACCATATATTTT. Protein sequence: CAIRERSSGNTIYF.

V gene TRBV18 combines with J gene TRBJ2-5, with D possibly matching TRBD2 (6 bases). The V and J ends lost 2 bases and 11 bases respectively, with 18 bases between them. The CDR3 is 14 residues long. Germline CDR1 reads KGHSH; CDR2 reads LQKENI. The CDR3 protein is CASSPSEGLYVQYF. CDR3 DNA sequence: TGTGCCAGCTCACCATCGGAGGGCCTCTACGTGCAGTACTTC.

The rearrangement uses TRBV5-5 and TRBJ2-5; 8 nucleotides align to TRBD2. V was pared by 4 bases and J by 5 bases, with 7 bases of the junction left unmatched. In germline, CDR1 is SGHKS, CDR2 YYEKEE (reference sequence). This CDR3 has 14 residues. As DNA, the CDR3 is TGTGCCAGCAGCCTCCGGACTAGCTGGGAGACCCAGTACTTC. Its protein is CASSLRTSWETQYF.

The gene calls are TRBV27 and TRBJ2-4; 7 bases agree with TRBD2. The CDR3 length is 12 residues. V gave up 6 bases and J gave up 4 bases; unmatched junction bases: 0. Germline CDR1 reads MNHEY; CDR2 reads SMNVEV (reference sequence). CDR3 protein: CASRGGKNIQYF. The CDR3 DNA sequence: TGTGCCAGCAGGGGGGGGAAAAACATTCAGTACTTC.

This chain links TRBV12-5 with TRBJ2-1, with a weak D call TRBD1 (5 bases). V lost 3 bases to trimming and J lost 9 bases, with 15 bases between them. Germline values: CDR1 LGHNT, CDR2 FRNRAP. The CDR3 is made up of 14 amino acids. The CDR3 DNA follows: TGTGCTAGTGGTTTAGAGTTGGGGCGGAGTGAGCAGTTCTTC. Its protein product is CASGLELGRSEQFF.

The chain carries TRBV10-2 and TRBJ1-2; a possible D gene is TRBD1 (6 bases). V shed 3 bases and J shed 4 bases, with 15 bases lying between them. Germline values: CDR1 WSHSY, CDR2 SAAADI. This CDR3 spans 15 amino acids. The CDR3 nucleotides are TGCGCCAGCAGTGAAACCGGGGAAGGGGGCTATGGCTACACCTTC. It encodes CASSETGEGGYGYTF.

This chain uses TRBV19 with TRBJ1-3; TRBD1 matches 9 bases. The V gene end was trimmed by 7 bases and the J gene end by 3 bases; junction bases not matched to a gene: 10. CDR1 is LNHDA, CDR2 SQIVND, per germline (reference sequence). The CDR3 is 16 amino acids. The CDR3 coding sequence is TGTGCCAGTACCTCCCCGGGACAGGGATTTGGAAACACCATATATTTT. Protein: CASTSPGQGFGNTIYF.

The V gene is TRBV10-3, the J gene TRBJ2-1; 9 bases fit TRBD1. CDR1 is ENHRY, CDR2 SYGVKD, per germline. The CDR3 is 13 amino acids. V shed 10 bases and J 5 bases; nucleotides not matched to a gene: 6. The CDR3 DNA sequence: TGTGCCACCCGGGACAGGGCTGACAATGAGCAGTTCTTC. Protein sequence: CATRDRADNEQFF.

V usage is TRBV7-3 and J usage is TRBJ2-3; D assignment may be TRBD1 or TRBD2 (5 bases each). Germline CDR1 reads SGHTA; CDR2 reads FQGTGA. The V end lost 6 bases, the J end lost 5 bases, and 12 bases lay between the germline ends. This CDR3 is 13 amino acids long. The CDR3 nucleotides read TGTGCCAGCAGTAGGGGACGGGGAGATACGCAGTATTTT. Protein sequence: CASSRGRGDTQYF. Supplemented by reference TRBV7-3 and TRBJ2-3, the full variable domain reads GAGVSQTPSNKVTEKGKYVELRCDPISGHTALYWYRQSLGQGPEFLIYFQGTGAADDSGLPNDRFFAVRPEGSVSTLKIQRTERGDSAVYLCASSRGRGDTQYFGPGTRLTVL.

The rearrangement uses TRBV19 and TRBJ1-2; TRBD1 matches at 7 bases. CDR1 and CDR2 from the germline V gene are LNHDA and SQIVND (reference sequence). This CDR3 is 13 amino acids long. V shed 5 bases, J shed 7 bases, and the junction held 7 bases outside the gene matches. The CDR3 reads CASSEMTGIGYTF. The CDR3 DNA is TGTGCCAGTAGTGAAATGACAGGGATTGGCTACACCTTC.

This chain joins TRBV19 and TRBJ1-4; 8 bases align to TRBD1. CDR3 length: 13 amino acids. V dropped 10 bases and J dropped 8; count of bases not matched to a gene: 9. The germline V gene encodes CDR1 LNHDA and CDR2 SQIVND (reference sequence). CDR3 DNA: TGTGCCACCCTGGACAGGGCGGTCGAAAAACTGTTTTTT. It translates to CATLDRAVEKLFF.

V and J are TRBV6-5 and TRBJ1-2, with D hard to call. The CDR3 spans 14 residues. Germline V CDR1 and CDR2: MNHEY, SVGAGI. The V and J ends lost 5 bases and 1 base respectively, with 11 bases between them. The CDR3 coding sequence is TGTGCCAGCAGTGGGGAGTCTTTTAACTATGGCTACACCTTC. It encodes CASSGESFNYGYTF.

The V gene is TRBV7-2, the J gene TRBJ1-2; 11 positions match TRBD1. V was clipped by 2 bases and J by 3 bases; unmatched bases: 8. This CDR3 is built from 17 residues. Germline V gene sequence: CDR1 SGHTA, CDR2 FQGNSA. The chain's CDR3 is CASSLFPAGQGDYGYTF. The CDR3 DNA reads as TGTGCCAGCAGCTTATTCCCCGCGGGACAGGGGGACTATGGCTACACCTTC.

V is TRBV5-6 and J is TRBJ2-7, with D perhaps matching TRBD1 or TRBD2 (5 bases each). The CDR3 consists of 13 residues. V was cut by 5 bases and J by 10 bases, with 19 bases left in between. The germline V gene has CDR1 SGHDT and CDR2 YYEEEE. The CDR3 DNA sequence: TGTGCCAGCAGTTCGGGACGGGTAACTATCCAGTACTTC. Protein: CASSSGRVTIQYF.

The chain employs TRBV25-1 and TRBJ2-7, with D possibly being TRBD1 or TRBD2 (6 bases each). The CDR3 consists of 15 residues. Per the germline V gene, CDR1 is MGHDK and CDR2 is SYGVNS. Trimming removed 5 bases from V and 3 bases from J, with 17 bases in between. The CDR3 here is CASSMGGRVHYEQYF. Here the CDR3 DNA reads TGTGCCAGCAGTATGGGGGGCAGGGTACACTACGAGCAGTACTTC.

The V call is TRBV4-2, the J call TRBJ2-2; 10 bases align to TRBD1. The V gene end was trimmed by 3 bases and the J gene end by 4 bases; junction bases not matched to a gene: 8. The length of the CDR3 is 17 residues. Germline CDR1 LGHNA, CDR2 YNFKEQ. CDR3 loop: CASSQSGTGALTGELFF. CDR3 nucleotide sequence: TGTGCCAGCAGCCAGTCCGGGACAGGGGCCCTCACCGGGGAGCTGTTTTTT.

The chain recombines TRBV6-5 with TRBJ2-7; D is possibly TRBD1 (5 bases). CDR3 size: 15 residues. V lost 6 bases, J lost 3 bases, and 18 bases lay in between. Germline V gives CDR1 MNHEY, CDR2 SVGAGI. The CDR3 coding sequence is TGTGCCAGCAGCTATTCAGGGAAAAGGATCTACGAGCAGTACTTC. This gives the protein CASSYSGKRIYEQYF.